The 10 T cell receptor beta chains in this list originate from one sample, sequenced in a study of T cell responses to AZD1222 COVID-19 vaccine. Using immunoSEQ multiplex PCR, the repertoire was profiled, and TCRdb retains in-frame clones only, with some absent. Here the sample spans some 94,000 clones, around 94% being singletons. Sample: peripheral blood, taken on day 0 of AZD1222 vaccination. The source is an adult in good health.

The count of this clone is one. The J gene is TRBJ1-1, the V gene TRBV28; maybe TRBD1 (6 bases). This CDR3 has 13 amino acids. Germline V gene data show CDR1 as MDHEN and CDR2 as SYDVKM. The V end lost 8 bases, the J end lost 5 bases, and 15 bases lay between the germline ends. The CDR3 DNA reads TGTGCCAGCCGGCTGGGGGGACAAACTGAAGCTTTCTTT. It specifies CASRLGGQTEAFF.

The CDR3 spells CASSSPGTTQETQYF. The CDR3 DNA reads as TGTGCCAGCAGTTCTCCCGGGACAACCCAAGAGACCCAGTACTTC. The chain links TRBV28 to TRBJ2-5; TRBD1 might be the D (6 bases). Germline V gives CDR1 MDHEN, CDR2 SYDVKM. The CDR3 is 15 residues long. Trimming stripped 4 bases from V and 1 base from J, with 13 bases between.

CDR3 region: CASSVDRVGTEAFF. CDR3 nucleotide sequence: TGTGCCAGCAGCGTGGACAGGGTGGGGACTGAAGCTTTCTTT. The chain carries TRBV9 and TRBJ1-1; 8 bases agree with TRBD1. The CDR3 sequence is 14 residues long. The V segment lost 2 bases and the J segment 5 bases; nucleotides outside the gene matches: 5. Germline V gene data show CDR1 as SGDLS and CDR2 as YYNGEE.

The chain uses TRBV7-2 and TRBJ2-7; TRBD1 aligns across 9 bases. CDR1 is SGHTA and CDR2 is FQGNSA in the germline V gene. V was pared by 5 bases and J by 3 bases, with 8 bases of the junction left unmatched. The CDR3 covers 15 residues. The CDR3 bases are TGTGCCAGCAGCCGGGTCGGACAGGGGATCTACGAGCAGTACTTC. It yields the protein CASSRVGQGIYEQYF. Full variable domain (outside the CDR3, taken from reference TRBV7-2 and TRBJ2-7): GAGVSQSPSNKVTEKGKDVELRCDPISGHTALYWYRQSLGQGLEFLIYFQGNSAPDKSGLPSDRFSAERTGGSVSTLTIQRTQQEDSAVYLCASSRVGQGIYEQYFGPGTRLTVT.

The chain employs TRBV27 and TRBJ2-7, with TRBD2 matching over 7 bases. Trimming cost V 5 bases and J 5 bases; bases outside gene matches: 9. Looked up from germline, CDR1 is MNHEY and CDR2 is SMNVEV (reference sequence). The CDR3 loop spans 14 amino acids. The CDR3 DNA sequence: TGTGCCAGCAGTCCCGTGGATAGCGGGCACGAGCAGTACTTC. Its translation is CASSPVDSGHEQYF.

CDR3 protein: CASSLDFTGELFF. The CDR3 DNA reads as TGTGCCAGCAGCTTGGACTTCACCGGGGAGCTGTTTTTT. The gene calls are TRBV7-2 and TRBJ2-2; a weak D match, TRBD2 (5 bases). V was trimmed by 3 bases and J by 4 bases, leaving 6 bases between them. The CDR3 is 13 residues long. CDR1 and CDR2 from the germline V gene are SGHTA and FQGNSA.

This chain uses TRBV11-3 with TRBJ2-1; possibly TRBD2 for D (7 bases). CDR3 length: 16 amino acids. The ends were cut back, 5 bases at V and 1 base at J, with 15 bases in the middle. Germline V gene lookup returns CDR1 SGHNT and CDR2 YENEEA. CDR3 sequence reads: CASSSGGGGSYNEQFF. The CDR3 nucleotides read TGTGCCAGCAGCAGTGGGGGCGGGGGTTCCTACAATGAGCAGTTCTTC.

The CDR3 reads CATSGGVSGNEQFF. CDR3 sequence (DNA): TGTGCCACGAGCGGGGGGGTCTCAGGAAATGAGCAGTTCTTC. The chain is built from TRBV19 and TRBJ2-1; the match to TRBD2 covers 10 bases. There are 14 residues in the CDR3. Germline lookup yields CDR1 LNHDA and CDR2 SQIVND (reference sequence). V was clipped by 10 bases and J by 7 bases; unmatched bases: 10.

The V call is TRBV18, the J call TRBJ1-1, with D tentatively TRBD1 (5 bases). With 3 bases removed from V and 0 bases from J, the gap between germline ends came to 14 bases. The CDR3 consists of 16 residues. The germline V gene encodes CDR1 KGHSH and CDR2 LQKENI. DNA of the CDR3: TGTGCCAGCTCACCTCCGTTGACAGCCATGAACACTGAAGCTTTCTTT. This gives the protein CASSPPLTAMNTEAFF.

V and J are TRBV6-6 and TRBJ2-7; the match to TRBD2 covers 14 bases. The CDR3 is 16 amino acids. V dropped 8 bases and J dropped 5; count of bases not matched to a gene: 11. Germline lookup yields CDR1 MNHNY and CDR2 SVGAGI (reference sequence). Here the CDR3 reads CASSGLAGGPVHEQYF. The CDR3 DNA follows: TGTGCCAGCTCCGGACTAGCGGGAGGCCCGGTCCACGAGCAGTACTTC.